These 9 T cell receptor beta chains originate from one sample sequenced in a study of OX40 agonist ivuxolimab in advanced cancers. Libraries were prepared by immunoSEQ multiplex PCR; TCRdb keeps only in-frame clonotypes and omits some of them. Found here are 60,000 or so clones, about four fifths of them singletons; the top ten hold around 26%. The starting material was CD4+ or CD8+ T cells sorted from blood, obtained in a trial of the OX40 agonist ivuxolimab. The receptors derive from an adult with an advanced solid tumor such as melanoma, head and neck, liver or kidney cancer.

This chain connects TRBV5-5 to TRBJ1-1; D gene uncertain. CDR1 is SGHKS and CDR2 is YYEKEE in the germline V gene (reference sequence). This CDR3 is 14 amino acids long. Trimming removed 4 bases from V and 5 bases from J, with 15 bases in between. CDR3 loop: CASSAGWARTEAFF. CDR3 nucleotides: TGTGCCAGCAGCGCTGGGTGGGCGAGGACTGAAGCTTTCTTT.

This chain joins TRBV15 and TRBJ2-7, with 11 bases that match TRBD2. Per the germline V gene, CDR1 is LNHNV and CDR2 is YYDKDF (reference sequence). The CDR3 has 15 amino acids. V shed 1 base, J shed 5 bases, and the junction held 4 bases outside the gene matches. The CDR3 protein is CATSRVTSGNNEQYF. CDR3 sequence (DNA): TGTGCCACCAGCAGAGTGACTAGCGGGAATAACGAGCAGTACTTC.

The chain is built from TRBV4-1 and TRBJ2-7, with 10 positions matching TRBD1. The CDR3 length is 14 residues. The J segment lost 3 bases and the V segment lost 7 bases, leaving 6 bases of the junction unmatched. Per the germline V gene, CDR1 is MGHRA and CDR2 is YSYEKL. The CDR3 DNA follows: TGCGCCAGCAAAGTCGGGACAGGGGTCTACGAGCAGTACTTC. Amino acid sequence: CASKVGTGVYEQYF.

This sequence joins TRBV5-1 and TRBJ2-7; the match to TRBD1 covers 7 bases. The CDR3 is 14 amino acids. Germline CDR1 SGHRS, CDR2 YFSETQ. With V trimmed by 5 bases and J by 5 bases, 10 bases remained unmatched. The CDR3 region has the DNA TGCGCCAGCAGTGCTGACAGGGTGGTGAACGAGCAGTACTTC. Its protein product is CASSADRVVNEQYF.

The chain joins TRBV2 to TRBJ2-3; the D is unclear. Germline V CDR1 and CDR2: SNHLY, FYNNEI. The CDR3 totals 14 residues. The V and J ends lost 6 bases and 2 bases respectively, with 12 bases between them. CDR3 coding DNA: TGTGCCAGCAGCCCGAACCTATACACAGATACGCAGTATTTT. Encoded protein: CASSPNLYTDTQYF.

By its share, this clone is medium-sized. The chain combines TRBV11-3 with TRBJ1-5; 7 nucleotides align to TRBD1. The CDR3 has 15 residues. Germline loops: CDR1 SGHNT, CDR2 YENEEA. Trimming at V came to 5 bases and at J to 4 bases, leaving 8 bases not matched to a gene. For the CDR3, the DNA is TGTGCCAGCAGCCCAAGGGACAGATTTAATCAGCCCCAGCATTTT. Its protein is CASSPRDRFNQPQHF.

This clone showed up just once. The CDR3 nucleotides are TGTGCCAGCAGTTTGGCCCTTGGACTCAGGGGGAACACTGAAGCTTTCTTT. It specifies CASSLALGLRGNTEAFF. The chain carries TRBV28 and TRBJ1-1, with D tentatively TRBD1 (6 bases). With 3 bases removed from V and 1 base from J, the gap between germline ends came to 18 bases. The CDR3 is made up of 17 amino acids. CDR1 and CDR2 from the germline V gene are MDHEN and SYDVKM.

The chain has TRBV6-5 and TRBJ2-7; D may be TRBD1 (6 bases). Trimming removed 5 bases from V and 1 base from J, with 15 bases in between. Germline assignment: CDR1 MNHEY and CDR2 SVGAGI. The CDR3 is made up of 15 amino acids. CDR3 nucleotide sequence: TGTGCCAGCAGTACCGGACAGTGGACTTCCTACGAGCAGTACTTC. Translation gives CASSTGQWTSYEQYF.

The chain joins TRBV2 to TRBJ2-5, with TRBD2 identical over 9 bases. The V gene's germline CDR1 is SNHLY and CDR2 FYNNEI. V was clipped by 6 bases and J by 2 bases; unmatched bases: 4. This CDR3 has 14 residues. CDR3 nucleotide sequence: TGTGCCAGCAGGGCGGGAGGGAAACAAGAGACCCAGTACTTC. This codes for CASRAGGKQETQYF.